These 25 T cell receptor beta chains were all obtained from the same sample, sequenced in a study of cytomegalovirus exposure and HLA in healthy donors. Primers for the PCR totalled 60 Vbeta and 13 Jbeta. Sequencing used immunoSEQ multiplex PCR; TCRdb keeps in-frame clones, though not all of them. The sample gives about 150,000 clones, 55% to 80% of which show up once; about 7.1% is in the top ten. Sequencing was done on a sample of PBMCs. The receptor set was obtained from a woman between 55 and 75 years old in good health and CMV-seropositive.

The chain is built from TRBV30 and TRBJ2-7; D unclear. Trimming cost V 2 bases and J 3 bases, with 11 bases left between them. Germline V lookup: CDR1 GTSNPN, CDR2 SVGIG (reference sequence). This CDR3 contains 13 residues. This CDR3 is CAWSSPPRYEQYF. DNA for the CDR3: TGTGCCTGGAGTAGCCCTCCCCGCTACGAGCAGTACTTC.

The DNA for the CDR3 is TGTGCCAGCAGTGTTACCCGGGACAGGGTAGCTTTCTTT. Translation gives CASSVTRDRVAFF. The chain joins TRBV6-1 to TRBJ1-1; TRBD1 agrees at 9 bases. CDR3 length: 13 residues. Looked up from germline, CDR1 is MNHNS and CDR2 is SASEGT. J lost 10 bases, V lost 4 bases, and 7 bases had no gene match.

V usage is TRBV5-5 and J usage is TRBJ2-5; D ambiguous. The CDR3 contains 13 residues. In germline, CDR1 is SGHKS, CDR2 YYEKEE (reference sequence). Trimming removed 3 bases at V and 5 bases at J, with 11 bases between. CDR3 sequence reads: CASSYAAGETQYF. In DNA, the CDR3 is TGTGCCAGCAGCTACGCCGCCGGGGAGACCCAGTACTTC. The full variable domain, its missing parts supplied by reference TRBV5-5 and TRBJ2-5, is DAGVTQSPTHLIKTRGQQVTLRCSPISGHKSVSWYQQVLGQGPQFIFQYYEKEERGRGNFPDRFSARQFPNYSSELNVNALLLGDSALYLCASSYAAGETQYFGPGTRLLVL.

The genes are TRBV28 and TRBJ2-5, with 12 bases aligning to TRBD2. There are 15 residues in the CDR3. Germline V CDR1 and CDR2: MDHEN, SYDVKM. With 5 bases clipped from V and 5 bases from J, the junction kept 6 bases outside the gene matches. CDR3 amino acids: CASSPASGREETQYF. The CDR3 DNA sequence: TGTGCCAGCAGTCCGGCTAGCGGGAGGGAGGAGACCCAGTACTTC.

The V call is TRBV9, the J call TRBJ2-2; the D gene is possibly TRBD2 (5 bases). The V end was cut by 0 bases, the J end by 8 bases, with 20 bases between. CDR3 length equals 17 residues. Germline CDR1 is SGDLS and CDR2 is YYNGEE. The CDR3 loop reads CASSVASSARVGGELFF. CDR3 nucleotide sequence: TGTGCCAGCAGCGTAGCTAGTAGCGCGAGGGTCGGTGGGGAGCTGTTTTTT.

The chain has TRBV13 and TRBJ2-2; 10 bases are shared with TRBD2. J was trimmed by 3 bases and V by 5 bases; bases with no gene match: 6. From germline, CDR1 is PRHDT and CDR2 FYEKMQ (reference sequence). The CDR3 loop spans 16 amino acids. As DNA, the CDR3 is TGTGCCAGCAGCACGACTAGCGGGCTTTACACCGGGGAGCTGTTTTTT. Translation gives CASSTTSGLYTGELFF.

The chain employs TRBV4-1 and TRBJ1-5, with 11 positions matching TRBD1. This CDR3 spans 16 amino acids. J was trimmed by 5 bases and V by 1 base; bases with no gene match: 4. Germline CDR1 is MGHRA and CDR2 is YSYEKL. In nucleotides, the CDR3 is TGCGCCAGCAGCCAAGTTGGGACAGGGGGAGATCAGCCCCAGCATTTT. Residues: CASSQVGTGGDQPQHF.

The chain recombines TRBV28 with TRBJ2-1, with 8 bases matching TRBD2. Losses at the gene ends were 2 bases for V and 4 bases for J; bases not matched to a gene: 4. Germline V lookup: CDR1 MDHEN, CDR2 SYDVKM. The CDR3 is made up of 15 amino acids. In DNA, the CDR3 is TGTGCCAGCAGTTTAGAGGCTAGCGGGTACAATGAGCAGTTCTTC. It yields the protein CASSLEASGYNEQFF.

J is TRBJ2-1 and V is TRBV7-2; D is ambiguous. With 4 bases removed from V and 13 bases from J, the gap between germline ends came to 14 bases. Germline assignment: CDR1 SGHTA and CDR2 FQGNSA. The CDR3 is made up of 12 amino acids. This CDR3 is CASSSFYESQFF. The CDR3 DNA reads as TGTGCCAGCAGCTCTTTCTACGAGAGCCAGTTCTTC.

This chain joins TRBV5-8 and TRBJ2-1; 8 bases fit TRBD2. The CDR3 sequence is 18 residues long. Germline V gene data show CDR1 as SGHTS and CDR2 as YDEGEE. The V gene end was trimmed by 4 bases and the J gene end by 2 bases; junction bases not matched to a gene: 14. In DNA form, the CDR3 reads TGTGCCAGCAGCGCTAGTGAGGCGACGGGAGGGCCCTACAATGAGCAGTTCTTC. Amino acid sequence: CASSASEATGGPYNEQFF.

The J gene is TRBJ2-3, the V gene TRBV1; the table's D call TRBD2 went unverified against the DNA. TRBV1 represents a pseudogene. CDR3 length equals 16 residues. The CDR3, as DNA: TGCACCAGCAGCCAGACTAGCGGGAGATCTGCAGATACGCAGTATTTT. Amino acid sequence: CTSSQTSGRSADTQYF.

V gene TRBV5-5 combines with J gene TRBJ2-1; 7 positions match TRBD1. This CDR3 has 15 amino acids. V dropped 4 bases and J dropped 1; count of bases not matched to a gene: 5. Per the germline V gene, CDR1 is SGHKS and CDR2 is YYEKEE (reference sequence). The CDR3 loop reads CASSPDRPSYNEQFF. The CDR3, as DNA: TGTGCCAGCAGCCCGGACAGGCCTTCCTACAATGAGCAGTTCTTC.

This chain uses TRBV25-1 with TRBJ1-5; 10 positions agree with TRBD1. Germline CDR1 and CDR2: MGHDK and SYGVNS. The CDR3 is made up of 16 amino acids. V shed 4 bases, J shed 3 bases, and the junction held 6 bases outside the gene matches. The CDR3 sequence: CASSGGDRGDNQPQHF. CDR3 sequence (DNA): TGTGCCAGCAGTGGCGGGGACAGGGGCGACAATCAGCCCCAGCATTTT.

The sample holds one count of this clone. This chain uses TRBV19 with TRBJ2-3; D gene unclear. Germline V gives CDR1 LNHDA, CDR2 SQIVND (reference sequence). CDR3 length: 13 amino acids. Trimming removed 6 bases at V and 4 bases at J, with 11 bases between. CDR3 region: CASRSPSSDTQYF. For the CDR3, the DNA is TGTGCCAGTAGGTCCCCATCATCAGATACGCAGTATTTT.

This clone has only a few counts. J is TRBJ2-1 and V is TRBV4-1; 11 positions agree with TRBD1. This CDR3 region has 15 residues. Germline V gene data show CDR1 as MGHRA and CDR2 as YSYEKL. V trimming: 4 bases; J trimming: 3 bases; junction bases outside the gene matches: 2. The CDR3 is CASSPGQGDYNEQFF. For the CDR3, the DNA is TGCGCCAGCAGCCCGGGACAGGGGGACTACAATGAGCAGTTCTTC.

This rearrangement joins TRBV5-8 to TRBJ2-3; 9 nucleotides match TRBD2. There are 14 residues in the CDR3. The V and J ends lost 5 bases and 5 bases, in that order; junction bases with no gene match: 6. The germline V gene has CDR1 SGHTS and CDR2 YDEGEE. This CDR3 reads CASRLAGERDTQYF. The DNA of the CDR3 is TGTGCCAGCAGATTAGCGGGAGAGAGAGATACGCAGTATTTT.

The chain combines TRBV2 with TRBJ2-3, with unresolved D. The CDR3 covers 14 residues. V lost 1 base to trimming and J lost 4 bases, with 9 bases between them. Per the germline V gene, CDR1 is SNHLY and CDR2 is FYNNEI. CDR3 nucleotides: TGTGCCAGCAGTGAAGAAGCTAGGCCAGATACGCAGTATTTT. Translating it yields CASSEEARPDTQYF.

This clone has only one observation. V usage is TRBV9 and J usage is TRBJ2-1, with 9 bases aligning to TRBD1. There are 16 residues in the CDR3. Germline CDR1 reads SGDLS; CDR2 reads YYNGEE. The V segment lost 0 bases and the J segment 5 bases; nucleotides outside the gene matches: 6. Here the CDR3 DNA reads TGTGCCAGCAGCGTAGACCCGGGACAGGGAAACAATGAGCAGTTCTTC. It encodes CASSVDPGQGNNEQFF.

This chain uses TRBV2 with TRBJ1-5; a possible D gene is TRBD1 (5 bases). This CDR3 is 13 amino acids long. V was trimmed by 6 bases and J by 6 bases, leaving 12 bases between them. Germline V gene lookup returns CDR1 SNHLY and CDR2 FYNNEI. Written as DNA, the CDR3 is TGTGCCAGCAGGAGCAGGGAAGGTCAGCCCCAGCATTTT. Its protein product is CASRSREGQPQHF.

The sample holds one count of this clone. V gene TRBV4-3 combines with J gene TRBJ2-3; 7 bases are a match to TRBD2. Trimming took 0 bases from V and 4 from J; bases not matched to a gene: 10. This CDR3 has 17 residues. The germline V gene has CDR1 LGHNA and CDR2 YSLEER. Here the CDR3 reads CASSQDPRAGMSDTQYF. As DNA, the CDR3 is TGCGCCAGCAGCCAAGATCCCCGAGCGGGAATGTCAGATACGCAGTATTTT.

CDR3 loop: CASSEGRAGGYGELFF. CDR3 sequence (DNA): TGTGCCAGCAGTGAGGGGAGAGCGGGAGGGTACGGGGAGCTGTTTTTT. V is TRBV2 and J is TRBJ2-2; 10 bases line up with TRBD2. CDR1 SNHLY and CDR2 FYNNEI come from the germline V gene. V shed 3 bases, J shed 7 bases, and the junction held 8 bases outside the gene matches. This CDR3 is built from 16 residues.

The chain has TRBV30 and TRBJ2-6; D not certain. Germline lookup yields CDR1 GTSNPN and CDR2 SVGIG (reference sequence). The CDR3 length is 14 residues. V lost 0 bases and J lost 4, with 7 bases in between. The CDR3 DNA sequence: TGTGCCTGGAGTGTCCTGAGGGGGGCCAACGTCCTGACTTTC. Protein sequence: CAWSVLRGANVLTF.

This clone turned up a few times. CDR3 in amino acids: CASSAGTGGEGETQYF. The DNA for the CDR3 is TGTGCCAGCAGCGCCGGGACAGGGGGGGAGGGGGAGACCCAGTACTTC. The chain employs TRBV5-4 and TRBJ2-5, with 11 bases aligning to TRBD1. Losses at the gene ends were 4 bases for V and 5 bases for J; bases not matched to a gene: 10. CDR1 is SGHNT, CDR2 YYREEE, per germline (reference sequence). This CDR3 is 16 amino acids long.

The rearrangement joins TRBV7-2 to TRBJ1-2, with TRBD1 identical over 8 bases. The V gene's germline CDR1 is SGHTA and CDR2 FQGNSA. Trimming cost V 4 bases and J 4 bases; bases outside gene matches: 2. This CDR3 is 13 amino acids long. The CDR3 protein is CASSSGQAYGYTF. The CDR3 region has the DNA TGTGCCAGCAGCTCGGGACAGGCCTATGGCTACACCTTC. The full variable domain, completed using reference TRBV7-2 and TRBJ1-2, is GAGVSQSPSNKVTEKGKDVELRCDPISGHTALYWYRQSLGQGLEFLIYFQGNSAPDKSGLPSDRFSAERTGGSVSTLTIQRTQQEDSAVYLCASSSGQAYGYTFGSGTRLTVV.

CDR3 region: CASSSETGASGNTIYF. The CDR3 DNA is TGTGCCAGCAGCTCCGAGACAGGGGCCTCTGGAAACACCATATATTTT. The chain uses TRBV5-5 and TRBJ1-3; 8 positions agree with TRBD1. The CDR3 spans 16 residues. V dropped 3 bases and J dropped 0; count of bases not matched to a gene: 5. Germline CDR1 is SGHKS and CDR2 is YYEKEE (reference sequence).